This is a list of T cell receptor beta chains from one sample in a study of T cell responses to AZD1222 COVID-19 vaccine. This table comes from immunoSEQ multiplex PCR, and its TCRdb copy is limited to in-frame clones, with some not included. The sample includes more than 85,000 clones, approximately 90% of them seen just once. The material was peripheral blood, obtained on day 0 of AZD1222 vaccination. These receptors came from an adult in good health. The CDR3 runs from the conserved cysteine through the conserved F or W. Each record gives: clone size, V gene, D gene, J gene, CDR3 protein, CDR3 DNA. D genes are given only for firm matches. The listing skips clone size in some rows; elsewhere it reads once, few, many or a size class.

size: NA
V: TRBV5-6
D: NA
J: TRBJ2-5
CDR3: CASSVGPPETQYF
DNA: TGTGCCAGCAGCGTCGGGCCACCAGAGACCCAGTACTTC

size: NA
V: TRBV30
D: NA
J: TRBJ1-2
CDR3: CAWSVGGRYGYTF
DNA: TGTGCCTGGAGTGTGGGGGGCCGCTATGGCTACACCTTC

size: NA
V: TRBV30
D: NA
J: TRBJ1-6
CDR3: CAWSQGSSSPLHF
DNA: TGTGCCTGGAGCCAGGGCAGCAGTTCACCCCTCCACTTT

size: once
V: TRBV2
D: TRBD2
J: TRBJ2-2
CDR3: CASILAGNTGELFF
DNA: TGTGCCAGCATACTAGCGGGGAACACCGGGGAGCTGTTTTTT

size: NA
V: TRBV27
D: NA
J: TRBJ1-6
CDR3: CASSLSVMGGAPSSPLHF
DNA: TGTGCCAGCAGTTTATCGGTAATGGGGGGGGCGCCTAGTTCACCCCTCCACTTT

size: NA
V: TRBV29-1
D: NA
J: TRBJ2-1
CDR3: CSVEGERHNNEQFF
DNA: TGCAGCGTTGAAGGGGAGAGGCACAACAATGAGCAGTTCTTC

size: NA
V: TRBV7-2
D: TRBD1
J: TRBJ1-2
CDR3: CASSSYLGQGAPNYGYTF
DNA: TGTGCCAGCAGCTCATACCTGGGACAGGGGGCGCCGAACTATGGCTACACCTTC

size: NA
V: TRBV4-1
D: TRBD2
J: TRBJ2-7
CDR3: CASSQGSAGGYEQYF
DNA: TGCGCCAGCAGCCAAGGTTCGGCGGGGGGTTACGAGCAGTACTTC

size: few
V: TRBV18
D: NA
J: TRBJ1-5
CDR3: CASSRDWDQPQHF
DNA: TGTGCCAGTTCCCGGGACTGGGATCAGCCCCAGCATTTT

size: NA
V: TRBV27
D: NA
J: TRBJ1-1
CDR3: CASSSLGTEAFF
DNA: TGTGCCAGCAGTTCCCTCGGAACTGAAGCTTTCTTT

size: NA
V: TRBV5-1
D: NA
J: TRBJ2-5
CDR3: CASSPTVEETQYF
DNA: TGCGCCAGCAGCCCGACCGTAGAGGAGACCCAGTACTTC

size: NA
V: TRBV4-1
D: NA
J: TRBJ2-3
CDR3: CASSQVRTYTDTQYF
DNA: TGCGCCAGCAGCCAAGTTCGTACGTACACAGATACGCAGTATTTT